This TCR beta chain is from a study of cytomegalovirus exposure and HLA in healthy donors. Whole-study results and caveats: Cytomegalovirus association was assigned to about 150 TCR beta chains.

Some clones are missing from TCRdb's copy, which holds only in-frame ones; the method was immunoSEQ multiplex PCR. In the table there are 180,000 or so clones, approximately 86% of which are singletons. The V gene end was trimmed by 8 bases and the J gene end by 7 bases; junction bases not matched to a gene: 2. The germline V gene encodes CDR1 MNHNY and CDR2 SVGAGI (reference sequence). CDR3 length: 11 residues. This clone came up a few times. Its antigen remains unidentified. This receptor was identified in a man younger than 35 in good health and CMV-seropositive. The material sequenced was PBMCs. The rearrangement links TRBV6-6 to TRBJ1-5, with TRBD1 matching over 7 bases. CDR3 nucleotides: TGTGCCAGCTCAGGGGGACAGCCCCAGCATTTT. Translated, it gives CASSGGQPQHF.